This T cell receptor (beta chain) was captured by sequencing in a study of blood T cell repertoires in COVID-19. Study-level background: Researchers got acute and convalescent COVID-19 samples from the United States, Italy and Spain. In each case, the material was cDNA or gDNA derived from T cells, B-cell-depleted T cells, or PBMCs.

Study processing details: The authors estimated nucleated cell counts from reference gene primer amplification. Clones were read by immunoSEQ multiplex PCR, and TCRdb kept only the in-frame ones, dropping some. The V and J calls and clone size are taken from that table; D and trimming were inferred from the DNA. The data hold 150,000 to 200,000 clones, with approximately 86% observed a single time. This CDR3 spans 14 amino acids. Germline values: CDR1 MDHEN, CDR2 SYDVKM. V shed 4 bases and J shed 1 base, with 10 bases lying between them. A single count supports this clone. Sequenced input: peripheral blood. The chain couples TRBV28 to TRBJ1-1; D gene ambiguous. This clonotype originated in a woman aged 45-65 years with acute or convalescent COVID-19. CDR3 bases: TGTGCCAGCAGTTATAGGCGGAAGAACACTGAAGCTTTCTTT. Translating gives CASSYRRKNTEAFF.